The TCR beta chain under discussion was sequenced for a study of blood T cell repertoires in COVID-19. Study context: Sources were T cells, B-cell-depleted T cells, or PBMCs; the material itself was cDNA or gDNA.

In the study's own analysis: Amplification from reference gene primers served as the basis for estimated nucleated cell counts. Only in-frame clones appear in the TCRdb table, and some are missing; sequencing was by immunoSEQ multiplex PCR. The V and J calls and clone size were taken over from that table, and D and trimming were inferred from the DNA. The sample comprises 250,000 or so clones, just under 90% of which are singletons, and roughly 4.3% rests with the top ten. Material for sequencing was PBMCs or T cells enriched from blood (not recorded which). The TCR comes from a woman in her twenties or thirties with acute COVID-19.

This chain's CDR3 is CSVEEDTAATEAFF. In DNA form, the CDR3 reads TGCAGCGTTGAAGAAGACACAGCAGCCACTGAAGCTTTCTTT. The rearrangement joins TRBV29-1 to TRBJ1-1; D not resolved. Deletions cut 0 bases from V and 4 bases from J, with 12 bases between. CDR1 and CDR2 (germline): SQVTM, ANQGSEA. CDR3 size: 14 residues.